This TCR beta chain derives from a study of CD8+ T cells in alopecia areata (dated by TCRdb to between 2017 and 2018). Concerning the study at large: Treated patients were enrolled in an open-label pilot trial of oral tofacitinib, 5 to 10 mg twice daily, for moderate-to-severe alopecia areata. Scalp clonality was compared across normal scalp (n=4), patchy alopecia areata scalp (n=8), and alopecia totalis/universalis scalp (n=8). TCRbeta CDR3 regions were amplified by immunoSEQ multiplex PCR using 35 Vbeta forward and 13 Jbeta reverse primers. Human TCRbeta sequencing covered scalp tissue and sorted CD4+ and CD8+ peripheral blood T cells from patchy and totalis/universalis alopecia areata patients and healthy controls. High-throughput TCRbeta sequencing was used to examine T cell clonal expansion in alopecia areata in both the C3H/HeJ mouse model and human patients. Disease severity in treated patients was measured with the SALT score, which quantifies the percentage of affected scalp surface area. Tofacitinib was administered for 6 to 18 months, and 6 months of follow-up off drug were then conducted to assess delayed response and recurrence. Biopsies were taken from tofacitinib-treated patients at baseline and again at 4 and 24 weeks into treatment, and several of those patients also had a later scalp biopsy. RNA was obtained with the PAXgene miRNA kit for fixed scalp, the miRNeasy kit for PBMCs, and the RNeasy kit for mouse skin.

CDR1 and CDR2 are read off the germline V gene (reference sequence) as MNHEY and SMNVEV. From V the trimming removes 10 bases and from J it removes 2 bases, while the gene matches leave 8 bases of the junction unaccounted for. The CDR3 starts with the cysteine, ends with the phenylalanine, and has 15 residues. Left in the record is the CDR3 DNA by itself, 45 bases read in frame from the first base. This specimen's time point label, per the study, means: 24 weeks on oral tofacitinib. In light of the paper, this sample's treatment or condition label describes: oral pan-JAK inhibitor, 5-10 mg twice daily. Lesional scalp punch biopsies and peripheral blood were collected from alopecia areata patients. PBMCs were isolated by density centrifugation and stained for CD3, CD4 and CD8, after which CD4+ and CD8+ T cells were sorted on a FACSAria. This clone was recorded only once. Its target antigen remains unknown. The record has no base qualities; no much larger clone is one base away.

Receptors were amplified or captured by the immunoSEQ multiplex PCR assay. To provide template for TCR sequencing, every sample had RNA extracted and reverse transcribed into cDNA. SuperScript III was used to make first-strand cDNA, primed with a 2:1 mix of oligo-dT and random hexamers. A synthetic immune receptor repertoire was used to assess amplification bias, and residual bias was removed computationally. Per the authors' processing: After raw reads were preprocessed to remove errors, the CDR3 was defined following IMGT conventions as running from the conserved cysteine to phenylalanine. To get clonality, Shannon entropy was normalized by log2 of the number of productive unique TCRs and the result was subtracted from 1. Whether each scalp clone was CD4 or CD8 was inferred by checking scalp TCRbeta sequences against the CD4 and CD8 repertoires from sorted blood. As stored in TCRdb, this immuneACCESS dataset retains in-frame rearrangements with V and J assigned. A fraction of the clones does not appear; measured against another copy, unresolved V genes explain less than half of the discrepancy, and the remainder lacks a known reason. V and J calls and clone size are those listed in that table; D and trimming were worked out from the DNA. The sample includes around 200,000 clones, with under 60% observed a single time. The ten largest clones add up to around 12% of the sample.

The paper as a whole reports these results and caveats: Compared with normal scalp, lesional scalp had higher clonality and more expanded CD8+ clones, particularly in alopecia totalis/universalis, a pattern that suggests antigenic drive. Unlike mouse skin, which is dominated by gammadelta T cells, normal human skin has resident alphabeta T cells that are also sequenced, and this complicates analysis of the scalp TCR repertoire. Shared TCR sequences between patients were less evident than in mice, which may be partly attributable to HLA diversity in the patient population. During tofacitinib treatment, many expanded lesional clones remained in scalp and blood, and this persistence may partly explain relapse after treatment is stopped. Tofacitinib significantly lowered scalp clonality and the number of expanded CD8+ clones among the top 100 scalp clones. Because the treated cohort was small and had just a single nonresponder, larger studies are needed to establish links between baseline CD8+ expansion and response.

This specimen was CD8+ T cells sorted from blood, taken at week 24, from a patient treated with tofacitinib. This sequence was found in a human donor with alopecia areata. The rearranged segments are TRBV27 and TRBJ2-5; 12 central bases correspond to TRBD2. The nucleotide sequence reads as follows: TGTGCCACATCCGGGACTAGCGGGCTTCAAGAGACCCAGTACTTC. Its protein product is CATSGTSGLQETQYF.